These 28 T cell receptor beta chains were all obtained from the same sample, sequenced in a study of T cell responses to AZD1222 COVID-19 vaccine. Repertoires were generated with immunoSEQ multiplex PCR, while TCRdb's copy carries only in-frame clones and drops some. Of 150,000 to 180,000 clones listed, 86% are singletons. The input for sequencing was peripheral blood, taken on day 0 of MenACWY control vaccination. These receptors came from an adult in good health.

This clone occurred a few times. This chain connects TRBV3-1 (or the pseudogene TRBV3-2) to TRBJ2-1, with 8 bases matching TRBD1. The trim removed 0 bases at V and 5 bases at J, leaving 3 bases unmatched. This CDR3 contains 15 residues. Germline V gives CDR1 LGHDT, CDR2 YNNKEL (reference sequence). CDR3 sequence: CASSQDNRGDNEQFF. As DNA, the CDR3 is TGTGCCAGCAGCCAAGATAACAGGGGGGACAATGAGCAGTTCTTC.

In DNA, the CDR3 is TGTGCCAGCAGCCAACACTCCGGACAGGGTGCTGAAGCTTTCTTT. It yields the protein CASSQHSGQGAEAFF. The rearrangement links TRBV16 to TRBJ1-1, with 8 bases that match TRBD1. CDR1 and CDR2 from the germline V gene are KGHSY and FQNENV. The CDR3 spans 15 residues. With 2 bases clipped from V and 6 bases from J, the junction kept 8 bases outside the gene matches.

The CDR3 region is CASRSGSNEKLFF. The CDR3 coding sequence is TGCGCCAGTAGAAGCGGCAGCAATGAAAAACTGTTTTTT. This chain connects TRBV5-1 to TRBJ1-4; the D is unclear. CDR1 and CDR2 (germline): SGHRS, YFSETQ. This CDR3 has 13 amino acids. V was clipped by 8 bases and J by 5 bases, with 13 bases between them.

The chain joins TRBV7-2 to TRBJ2-7; TRBD2 matches 11 bases. Germline CDR1 is SGHTA and CDR2 is FQGNSA. Losses at the gene ends were 2 bases for V and 6 bases for J; bases not matched to a gene: 6. This CDR3 region has 15 residues. CDR3 DNA: TGTGCCAGCAGCTTAACTACTAGCGGGAGTGGCGAGCAGTACTTC. The encoded protein is CASSLTTSGSGEQYF.

The chain joins TRBV15 to TRBJ1-4; D unclear. V was clipped by 1 base and J by 8 bases, with 8 bases between them. Germline assignment: CDR1 LNHNV and CDR2 YYDKDF (reference sequence). The length of the CDR3 is 13 residues. The DNA of the CDR3 is TGTGCCACCAGCAGAGTTCCGGGGGAAAAACTGTTTTTT. Protein product: CATSRVPGEKLFF. The complete variable domain, with remaining parts taken from reference TRBV15 and TRBJ1-4, reads DAMVIQNPRYQVTQFGKPVTLSCSQTLNHNVMYWYQQKSSQAPKLLFHYYDKDFNNEADTPDNFQSRRPNTSFCFLDIRSPGLGDTAMYLCATSRVPGEKLFFGSGTQLSVL.

The chain carries TRBV28 and TRBJ2-7, with 7 bases fitting TRBD1. This CDR3 has 12 residues. The V and J ends lost 8 bases and 5 bases, in that order; junction bases with no gene match: 6. Germline V gives CDR1 MDHEN, CDR2 SYDVKM. CDR3 in DNA: TGTGCCAGCCATTCTACAGGGGACGAGCAGTACTTC. Encoded protein: CASHSTGDEQYF.

In the case of this clone: The same CDR3 arises from other DNA sequences in this sample as well. This rearrangement joins TRBV18 to TRBJ1-1; possibly TRBD1 for D (6 bases). Trimming left V 2 bases short and J 2 bases short, with 12 bases between. Germline V gives CDR1 KGHSH, CDR2 LQKENI. The length of the CDR3 is 15 residues. The CDR3 DNA follows: TGTGCCAGCTCACCAACTCGGGGGGGCAACACTGAAGCTTTCTTT. Protein sequence: CASSPTRGGNTEAFF.

CDR3 nucleotides: TGTGCCAGCAGCCCCGCCCCTAGCGGGATGGGGGAGCTGTTTTTT. It codes for CASSPAPSGMGELFF. V gene TRBV3-1 (or the pseudogene TRBV3-2) combines with J gene TRBJ2-2; 9 bases line up with TRBD2. CDR1 and CDR2 from the germline V gene are LGHDT and YNNKEL (reference sequence). The CDR3 is 15 amino acids. Trimming removed 4 bases from V and 8 bases from J; junction bases left unmatched: 8.

The CDR3 here is CAWSRGLYYEQYF. The CDR3 bases are TGTGCCTGGAGTCGGGGGTTATACTACGAGCAGTACTTC. This chain links TRBV30 with TRBJ2-7; a weak D match, TRBD2 (6 bases). CDR1 is GTSNPN and CDR2 is SVGIG in the germline V gene (reference sequence). The CDR3 runs to 13 residues. V shed 2 bases and J shed 3 bases, with 11 bases lying between them.

The V gene is TRBV6-5, the J gene TRBJ2-1; D not resolved. V lost 1 base and J 0 bases, leaving 10 bases between the germline ends. CDR1 is MNHEY and CDR2 is SVGAGI in the germline V gene. This CDR3 is 16 amino acids long. The CDR3 loop is CASSYFLDFSYNEQFF. The CDR3 region has the DNA TGTGCCAGCAGTTACTTTCTGGATTTCTCCTACAATGAGCAGTTCTTC.

This clone was seen only a few times. This rearrangement joins TRBV24-1 to TRBJ2-3, with unresolved D. The ends were cut back, 2 bases at V and 1 base at J, with 6 bases in the middle. From germline, CDR1 is KGHDR and CDR2 SFDVKD. CDR3 length: 14 amino acids. The CDR3 loop reads CATSDYGGTDTQYF. The CDR3 bases are TGTGCCACCAGTGATTATGGAGGCACAGATACGCAGTATTTT.

This clone was picked up one time. The chain has TRBV6-6 and TRBJ1-6; the match to TRBD1 covers 9 bases. CDR3 length: 15 residues. Germline-derived CDR1 and CDR2 are MNHNY and SVGAGI (reference sequence). V trimming: 6 bases; J trimming: 9 bases; junction bases outside the gene matches: 9. As DNA, the CDR3 is TGTGCCAGCAGAATAAGGACAGGGGATGGTTCACCCCTCCACTTT. Translating gives CASRIRTGDGSPLHF.

V usage is TRBV10-2 and J usage is TRBJ2-1; 13 positions match TRBD2. J was trimmed by 4 bases and V by 9 bases; bases with no gene match: 6. Looked up from germline, CDR1 is WSHSY and CDR2 is SAAADI. This CDR3 region has 15 residues. The CDR3: CASRLAGGHYNEQFF. The CDR3 DNA reads as TGCGCCAGTCGACTAGCGGGGGGTCATTACAATGAGCAGTTCTTC.

This clone was found once. The chain links TRBV5-4 to TRBJ2-1, with 12 bases matching TRBD1. Germline V lookup: CDR1 SGHNT, CDR2 YYREEE (reference sequence). The CDR3 is 16 residues long. V lost 3 bases, J lost 7 bases, and 8 bases stayed unmatched. CDR3 amino acids: CASSSARDRGRNEQFF. The CDR3 region has the DNA TGTGCCAGCAGCTCGGCCCGGGACAGGGGGCGGAATGAGCAGTTCTTC.

This sequence joins TRBV7-2 and TRBJ1-3; D is unresolved. CDR3 length equals 13 residues. V gave up 5 bases and J gave up 3 bases, with 8 bases separating them. CDR1 and CDR2 (germline): SGHTA, FQGNSA. The CDR3: CASSTSIGNTIYF. CDR3 nucleotide sequence: TGTGCCAGCAGCACCTCTATTGGAAACACCATATATTTT.

The chain links TRBV2 to TRBJ2-2; tentatively, D is TRBD1 (5 bases). The V and J ends lost 3 bases and 4 bases respectively, with 12 bases between them. Germline V gene data show CDR1 as SNHLY and CDR2 as FYNNEI. The CDR3 totals 15 residues. CDR3 sequence: CASSEQGFPTGELFF. CDR3 in DNA: TGTGCCAGCAGTGAGCAGGGCTTCCCCACCGGGGAGCTGTTTTTT.

This chain connects TRBV5-1 to TRBJ1-4; D ambiguous. V was pared by 0 bases and J by 5 bases, with 11 bases between. Germline CDR1 reads SGHRS; CDR2 reads YFSETQ. CDR3 length: 15 residues. CDR3 coding DNA: TGCGCCAGCAGCTTGGATTTGGGAAGCAATGAAAAACTGTTTTTT. This sequence encodes CASSLDLGSNEKLFF.

The chain couples TRBV20-1 to TRBJ2-7; D gene uncertain. Germline-derived CDR1 and CDR2 are DFQATT and SNEGSKA (reference sequence). Trimming pared 5 bases from V and 0 bases from J, leaving 5 bases between. The CDR3 has 11 residues. In DNA form, the CDR3 reads TGCAGTGCTCGCAACTCCTACGAGCAGTACTTC. This gives the protein CSARNSYEQYF.

This chain joins TRBV5-6 and TRBJ1-1; TRBD1 aligns across 10 bases. This CDR3 is 14 amino acids long. The trim removed 4 bases at V and 5 bases at J, leaving 5 bases unmatched. Germline CDR1 and CDR2: SGHDT and YYEEEE. CDR3 sequence (DNA): TGTGCCAGCAGCCGACAGGGGGCAAGGACTGAAGCTTTCTTT. It translates to CASSRQGARTEAFF.

The gene calls are TRBV27 and TRBJ2-7; 7 nucleotides line up with TRBD2. J gave up 0 bases and V 3 bases, and 2 bases lay outside the gene matches. The CDR3 consists of 14 residues. CDR1 and CDR2 (germline): MNHEY, SMNVEV (reference sequence). The CDR3 DNA reads as TGTGCCAGCAGTTTTACTAGCGACTCCTACGAGCAGTACTTC. The encoded protein is CASSFTSDSYEQYF.

V and J are TRBV19 and TRBJ1-2, with D possibly being TRBD1 (6 bases). The germline V and J ends were trimmed by 6 bases and 4 bases, with 15 bases remaining between them. Germline V gene sequence: CDR1 LNHDA, CDR2 SQIVND (reference sequence). This CDR3 spans 14 amino acids. The CDR3 DNA reads as TGTGCCAGTAGCAAACAGGGTTCGCGCTATGGCTACACCTTC. This translates into CASSKQGSRYGYTF. The full variable domain, rest sourced from reference TRBV19 and TRBJ1-2, is DGGITQSPKYLFRKEGQNVTLSCEQNLNHDAMYWYRQDPGQGLRLIYYSQIVNDFQKGDIAEGYSVSREKKESFPLTVTSAQKNPTAFYLCASSKQGSRYGYTFGSGTRLTVV.

The V call is TRBV4-1, the J call TRBJ1-2, with 9 bases identical to TRBD1. The CDR3 length is 16 residues. Germline-derived CDR1 and CDR2 are MGHRA and YSYEKL. Trimming took 1 base from V and 3 from J; bases not matched to a gene: 6. The CDR3 spells CASSQVGTGLDYGYTF. In DNA, the CDR3 is TGCGCCAGCAGCCAAGTCGGGACAGGGCTAGACTATGGCTACACCTTC.

The rearrangement uses TRBV3-1 (or the pseudogene TRBV3-2) and TRBJ2-4, with 8 bases that match TRBD2. CDR1 and CDR2 (germline): LGHDT, YNNKEL (reference sequence). The length of the CDR3 is 17 residues. V lost 0 bases and J lost 4; bases outside the gene matches: 8. The DNA for the CDR3 is TGTGCCAGCAGCCAAGATGGTAGCGGGGCTAATAAAAACATTCAGTACTTC. Residues: CASSQDGSGANKNIQYF.

This clone has just one count. The V gene is TRBV6-4, the J gene TRBJ2-1; D is perhaps TRBD2 (6 bases). Germline V gene lookup returns CDR1 MRHNA and CDR2 SNTAGT. Trimming pared 3 bases from V and 7 bases from J, leaving 16 bases between. This CDR3 is built from 15 residues. CDR3 sequence reads: CASSEGKGAGNEQFF. CDR3 bases: TGTGCCAGCAGTGAAGGCAAAGGGGCGGGGAATGAGCAGTTCTTC.

V gene TRBV9 combines with J gene TRBJ2-7, with 7 nucleotides matching TRBD2. The CDR3 spans 15 residues. J was trimmed by 2 bases and V by 4 bases; bases with no gene match: 9. Germline CDR1 and CDR2: SGDLS and YYNGEE. The CDR3 loop reads CASSLSGTEAYEQYF. For the CDR3, the DNA is TGTGCCAGCAGCCTCAGCGGGACGGAGGCCTACGAGCAGTACTTC.

This chain's CDR3 is CASSRTSGEKTQYF. The CDR3, as DNA: TGTGCCAGCAGTCGGACTAGCGGGGAAAAGACCCAGTACTTC. The J gene is TRBJ2-5, the V gene TRBV6-5; 12 bases match TRBD2. The CDR3 has 14 residues. V was pared by 5 bases and J by 6 bases, with 4 bases of the junction left unmatched. Germline V lookup: CDR1 MNHEY, CDR2 SVGAGI.

The chain joins TRBV11-3 to TRBJ1-4; the D is unclear. CDR1 and CDR2 from the germline V gene are SGHNT and YENEEA. There are 13 residues in the CDR3. The ends were cut back, 3 bases at V and 3 bases at J, with 5 bases in the middle. The CDR3 sequence is CASSFTANEKLFF. The CDR3 DNA follows: TGTGCCAGCAGCTTTACTGCTAATGAAAAACTGTTTTTT.

The genes are TRBV28 and TRBJ2-1; 12 bases match TRBD2. Germline V CDR1 and CDR2: MDHEN, SYDVKM. Unmatched junction bases numbered 11, after V lost 5 bases and J lost 15 bases. This CDR3 region has 14 residues. The CDR3 DNA reads TGTGCCAGCAGTCTAGCGGGAGGGTCTGGTCAACCGTTCTTC. It translates to CASSLAGGSGQPFF.